The next 27 T cell receptor beta chains were all read from a single sample in a study of T cells in Graves' hyperthyroidism and ophthalmopathy. The CDR3 regions of TCR beta were amplified from RNA transcripts. With the HTBI primer set, the TCR CDR3 went through a first round of RT-PCR. TCRdb used MiXCR to reprocess the multiplex PCR reads, holding one entry per CDR3 protein. The sample contains under 300,000 distinct CDR3 sequences, less than 30% of which appear only once. Sequenced sample: blood. These TCRs come from a man aged 40-49 years with Graves' hyperthyroidism that later progressed to Graves' ophthalmopathy.

This clonotype was recorded at least ten times. V gene TRBV20-1 combines with J gene TRBJ2-7; 7 bases match TRBD2. The junction had 11 bases not matched to a gene; V was cut back by 2 bases and J by 4 bases. CDR3 length: 15 amino acids. Germline lookup yields CDR1 DFQATT and CDR2 SNEGSKA (reference sequence). The CDR3 spells CSARFGRLASYEQYF. CDR3 DNA: TGCAGTGCTAGATTTGGGAGACTAGCCAGTTACGAGCAGTACTTC.

The sample holds a few counts of this clonotype. V is TRBV4-1 and J is TRBJ1-1, with TRBD1 identical over 10 bases. J was trimmed by 4 bases and V by 1 base; bases with no gene match: 9. The CDR3 sequence is 17 residues long. The germline CDR1 and CDR2 sequences are MGHRA and YSYEKL. The CDR3 protein is CASSQAPTGGFVTEAFF. The CDR3 DNA follows: TGCGCCAGCAGCCAAGCCCCGACAGGGGGCTTTGTCACTGAAGCTTTCTTT.

At least ten counts were recorded for this clonotype. The chain employs TRBV20-1 and TRBJ2-7; 10 nucleotides match TRBD1. This CDR3 has 14 amino acids. Per germline, CDR1 DFQATT and CDR2 SNEGSKA (reference sequence). V lost 6 bases to trimming and J lost 3 bases; unmatched junction nucleotides: 8. DNA for the CDR3: TGCAGTGCACGCCGGGACAGGGGCCTCTACGAGCAGTACTTC. Its protein product is CSARRDRGLYEQYF.

This clonotype appeared many times. This chain connects TRBV7-3 to TRBJ1-2, with TRBD1 identical over 8 bases. Unmatched junction bases numbered 19, after V lost 8 bases and J lost 8 bases. Germline-derived CDR1 and CDR2 are SGHTA and FQGTGA. The CDR3 length is 16 residues. The CDR3 DNA reads TGTGCCAGCGGACCCGGGACAGGAGGAGGTATTCGGGGCTACACCTTC. This gives the protein CASGPGTGGGIRGYTF.

This clonotype was seen ten or more times. This chain uses TRBV2 with TRBJ1-5; no clear D. Germline assignment: CDR1 SNHLY and CDR2 FYNNEI. The length of the CDR3 is 16 residues. Trimming took 4 bases from V and 0 from J, leaving 13 bases between them. CDR3 sequence (DNA): TGTGCCAGCAGTGGTATAGGGAGTTATAGCAATCAGCCCCAGCATTTT. Translation gives CASSGIGSYSNQPQHF.

In its sample, this clonotype was seen many times. The CDR3 reads CSARDFRTGMYNEQFF. CDR3 DNA: TGCAGTGCTAGAGACTTCAGGACAGGGATGTACAATGAGCAGTTCTTC. V gene TRBV20-1 combines with J gene TRBJ2-1, with 8 nucleotides matching TRBD1. In germline, CDR1 is DFQATT, CDR2 SNEGSKA (reference sequence). The CDR3 runs to 16 residues. The ends lost 0 bases at V and 4 bases at J; junction bases unmatched: 8.

The rearrangement joins TRBV7-2 to TRBJ2-7; TRBD1 matches 7 bases. This CDR3 comprises 17 residues. Germline V lookup: CDR1 SGHTA, CDR2 FQGNSA. J lost 0 bases, V lost 5 bases, and 13 bases had no gene match. The CDR3 loop is CASSPTGQPMSSYEQYF. CDR3 DNA sequence: TGTGCCAGCAGCCCCACGGGACAGCCAATGAGCTCCTACGAGCAGTACTTC.

The genes are TRBV20-1 and TRBJ1-2; tentative D call: TRBD1 (5 bases). The CDR3 has 16 amino acids. Germline V gene data show CDR1 as DFQATT and CDR2 as SNEGSKA (reference sequence). V was shortened by 0 bases and J by 7 bases, with 21 bases between the two germline ends. DNA for the CDR3: TGCAGTGCTAGAGAGGCGGGCACCCGGGGCACTTTTGGCTACACCTTC. Its protein product is CSAREAGTRGTFGYTF.

This clonotype was observed many times. The J gene is TRBJ1-1, the V gene TRBV6-2 or TRBV6-3, with D tentatively TRBD1 (6 bases). This CDR3 spans 17 amino acids. V gave up 2 bases and J gave up 6 bases, with 22 bases separating them. Germline CDR1 is MNHEY and CDR2 is SVGEGT. The CDR3 DNA reads as TGTGCCAGCAGTTACAACACGAGGACAGCGGAAAGGTCTGAAGCTTTCTTT. Translated: CASSYNTRTAERSEAFF.

This clonotype was picked up a small number of times. The chain uses TRBV6-1 and TRBJ2-7; TRBD1 agrees at 8 bases. Germline V gene sequence: CDR1 MNHNS, CDR2 SASEGT. The CDR3 loop spans 15 amino acids. The J segment lost 3 bases and the V segment lost 3 bases, leaving 7 bases of the junction unmatched. The CDR3 nucleotides are TGTGCCAGCAGTGATCGGGGACAGGAGTACTACGAGCAGTACTTC. Translation: CASSDRGQEYYEQYF.

This clonotype has at least ten counts. V and J are TRBV4-2 and TRBJ2-7; 14 bases are a match to TRBD2. Germline CDR1 is LGHNA and CDR2 is YNFKEQ. This CDR3 is 17 amino acids long. J gave up 4 bases and V 0 bases, and 5 bases lay outside the gene matches. CDR3 DNA sequence: TGTGCCAGCAGCCAAGAGGAAGGGACTAGCGGGAGTTACGAGCAGTACTTC. Its protein is CASSQEEGTSGSYEQYF.

This chain links TRBV12-3 or TRBV12-4 with TRBJ2-7; a weak D match, TRBD1 (6 bases). The CDR3 runs to 13 residues. V was cut by 4 bases and J by 8 bases, with 15 bases left in between. The CDR3 DNA follows: TGTGCCAGCAGTTGGGGGACAATTCCCCAGCAGTACTTC. This sequence encodes CASSWGTIPQQYF.

The gene calls are TRBV12-3 or TRBV12-4 and TRBJ2-7; D perhaps matches TRBD1 (6 bases). The CDR3 totals 15 residues. V lost 0 bases and J 2 bases, leaving 11 bases between the germline ends. In DNA form, the CDR3 reads TGTGCCAGCAGTTTAGCCCGGGACATTCCCTACGAGCAGTACTTC. Amino acid sequence: CASSLARDIPYEQYF.

The V and J genes are TRBV6-1 and TRBJ1-2, with no clear D. The V end lost 6 bases, the J end lost 2 bases, and 7 bases lay between the germline ends. CDR3 length: 12 residues. Germline V lookup: CDR1 MNHNS, CDR2 SASEGT. The CDR3 loop reads CASRGENYGYTF. Written as DNA, the CDR3 is TGTGCCAGCAGAGGAGAGAACTATGGCTACACCTTC.

The chain carries TRBV6-2 or TRBV6-3 and TRBJ2-7, with 7 bases that match TRBD2. Per the germline V gene, CDR1 is MNHEY and CDR2 is SVGEGT. This CDR3 comprises 13 residues. The junction had 5 bases not matched to a gene; V was cut back by 5 bases and J by 4 bases. The CDR3 DNA reads TGTGCCAGCAGTGAGGAAGCGGGGTACGAGCAGTACTTC. It specifies CASSEEAGYEQYF.

This clonotype was counted many times. CDR3 residues: CASSYVGARSGNTIYF. In DNA, the CDR3 is TGTGCCAGCAGTTACGTCGGGGCTCGGTCTGGAAACACCATATATTTT. The chain recombines TRBV6-5 with TRBJ1-3; maybe TRBD1 (5 bases). Trimming removed 2 bases from V and 1 base from J, with 12 bases in between. CDR3 size: 16 residues. The germline V gene has CDR1 MNHEY and CDR2 SVGAGI.

This clonotype showed up many times. This rearrangement joins TRBV24-1 to TRBJ2-5, with D tentatively TRBD1 or TRBD2 (6 bases each). The CDR3 loop spans 13 amino acids. Germline V CDR1 and CDR2: KGHDR, SFDVKD. Trimming took 7 bases from V and 4 from J, leaving 12 bases between them. CDR3 in DNA: TGTGCCACCAGGAGGGGGGTAGGAGAGACCCAGTACTTC. Its translation is CATRRGVGETQYF.

This clonotype was picked up many times. The genes are TRBV12-5 and TRBJ2-7, with a tentative D call TRBD2 (5 bases). V lost 3 bases and J lost 7, with 10 bases in between. CDR3 length: 12 residues. The germline gives CDR1 LGHNT, CDR2 FRNRAP. The CDR3 spells CASGFGGLEQYF. CDR3 nucleotide sequence: TGTGCTAGTGGTTTCGGAGGCTTGGAGCAGTACTTC.

The chain joins TRBV2 to TRBJ2-6; D gene uncertain. Germline V gene lookup returns CDR1 SNHLY and CDR2 FYNNEI. Trimming cost V 8 bases and J 4 bases, with 15 bases left between them. The CDR3 loop spans 15 amino acids. The CDR3 DNA follows: TGTGCCAGCGGAAATGCTGGCTCCGGGGCCAACGTCCTGACTTTC. Its translation is CASGNAGSGANVLTF.

This clonotype was detected a few times. This CDR3 reads CASRGLSAGANVLTF. CDR3 bases: TGTGCCAGCAGAGGACTGAGCGCTGGGGCCAACGTCCTGACTTTC. This sequence joins TRBV6-1 and TRBJ2-6; TRBD2 is a possible D gene (5 bases). The V end lost 6 bases, the J end lost 2 bases, and 11 bases lay between the germline ends. Per germline, CDR1 MNHNS and CDR2 SASEGT. This CDR3 is 15 amino acids long.

This rearrangement joins TRBV10-3 to TRBJ2-7, with 10 bases identical to TRBD2. J lost 0 bases, V lost 3 bases, and 8 bases had no gene match. Germline CDR1 ENHRY, CDR2 SYGVKD. The CDR3 is 17 residues long. The CDR3 DNA is TGTGCCATCAGTGACGGTATTATAGCGGGAGGCTCCTACGAGCAGTACTTC. This encodes CAISDGIIAGGSYEQYF.

This chain links TRBV30 with TRBJ2-6; D is unclear. The CDR3 is made up of 14 amino acids. The germline CDR1 and CDR2 sequences are GTSNPN and SVGIG (reference sequence). V was pared by 7 bases and J by 3 bases, with 13 bases between. CDR3 in DNA: TGTGCCTCCAGGCGCGTAAGTGGGGCCAACGTCCTGACTTTC. Protein product: CASRRVSGANVLTF.

This clonotype has at least ten counts. The rearrangement uses TRBV11-2 and TRBJ2-7, with 7 nucleotides matching TRBD1. Germline V gene lookup returns CDR1 SGHAT and CDR2 FQNNGV. The V segment lost 1 base and the J segment 7 bases; nucleotides outside the gene matches: 4. The CDR3 sequence is 13 residues long. For the CDR3, the DNA is TGTGCCAGCAGCTTAGGACAGGGCGGTGAGCAGTACTTC. Translation: CASSLGQGGEQYF.

Ten or more counts support this clonotype. V is TRBV7-9 and J is TRBJ1-6; maybe TRBD1 (5 bases). Looked up from germline, CDR1 is SEHNR and CDR2 is FQNEAQ (reference sequence). There are 15 residues in the CDR3. With 7 bases removed from V and 9 bases from J, the gap between germline ends came to 19 bases. This CDR3 is CASISTGTSGSPLHF. Here the CDR3 DNA reads TGTGCCAGCATCTCCACCGGGACCTCCGGTTCACCCCTCCACTTT.

This clonotype was seen ten or more times. The chain has TRBV5-1 and TRBJ1-1; D is unresolved. Trimming took 0 bases from V and 8 from J, leaving 14 bases between them. The length of the CDR3 is 14 residues. Germline-derived CDR1 and CDR2 are SGHRS and YFSETQ. CDR3 DNA: TGCGCCAGCAGCTTGGTATCTCGGCAGCCAGAAGCTTTCTTT. It is translated as CASSLVSRQPEAFF. Looking up the rest from reference TRBV5-1 and TRBJ1-1 gives the full variable domain: KAGVTQTPRYLIKTRGQQVTLSCSPISGHRSVSWYQQTPGQGLQFLFEYFSETQRNKGNFPGRFSGRQFSNSRSEMNVSTLELGDSALYLCASSLVSRQPEAFFGQGTRLTVV.

This clonotype turned up a few times. CDR3: CSAHETFRSEQYF. In DNA form, the CDR3 reads TGCAGTGCACACGAAACCTTTAGGAGCGAGCAGTACTTC. The chain carries TRBV20-1 and TRBJ2-7; D uncertain. V lost 6 bases and J lost 6, with 18 bases in between. The CDR3 covers 13 residues. Germline CDR1 reads DFQATT; CDR2 reads SNEGSKA (reference sequence).

There are many counts of this clonotype. The rearrangement joins TRBV6-1 to TRBJ1-6; D gene unclear. The CDR3 sequence is 18 residues long. V was trimmed by 0 bases and J by 0 bases, leaving 12 bases between them. From germline, CDR1 is MNHNS and CDR2 SASEGT. CDR3: CASSEARKGGSYNSPLHF. The CDR3 bases are TGTGCCAGCAGTGAAGCGCGGAAGGGTGGCTCCTATAATTCACCCCTCCACTTT.